Listed here are 8 T cell receptor beta chains from one sample, sequenced in a study of cytomegalovirus exposure and HLA in healthy donors. PCR employed 60 Vbeta and 13 Jbeta primers. The protocol was immunoSEQ multiplex PCR, while the TCRdb copy is restricted to in-frame clones and leaves out a portion. Of more than 150,000 clones listed, about 80% are singletons. Sequenced: PBMCs. The receptors here all came from a woman in her 30s in good health and CMV-seronegative.

This clone was observed a single time. One end of the junction does not line up with germline, which may come from a read error. This rearrangement joins TRBV10-1 to TRBJ2-1; unclear D gene. The CDR3 extends over 8 amino acids. CDR1 is WNHNN, CDR2 SYGVQD, per germline (reference sequence). CDR3 region: CASSRRVF. In nucleotides, the CDR3 is TGCGCCAGCAGTAGACGGGTCTTC.

The chain employs TRBV7-9 and TRBJ2-2; D not resolved. The CDR3 length is 11 residues. V lost 3 bases, J lost 8 bases, and 4 bases lay in between. Germline V gene lookup returns CDR1 SEHNR and CDR2 FQNEAQ (reference sequence). DNA of the CDR3: TGTGCCAGCAGCTTCGAGGGGGAGCTGTTTTTT. This encodes CASSFEGELFF.

This clone was detected only once. V is TRBV4-2 and J is TRBJ2-5, with 8 positions matching TRBD2. The CDR3 contains 16 residues. From germline, CDR1 is LGHNA and CDR2 YNFKEQ. The V segment lost 0 bases and the J segment 4 bases; nucleotides outside the gene matches: 7. The CDR3 is CASSQEGSGTPETQYF. CDR3 sequence (DNA): TGTGCCAGCAGCCAAGAAGGTAGCGGGACCCCAGAGACCCAGTACTTC.

This clone was counted between two and nine times. The rearrangement links TRBV7-9 to TRBJ1-2, with TRBD1 matching 7 bases. CDR3 length equals 14 residues. CDR1 and CDR2 (germline): SEHNR, FQNEAQ (reference sequence). V was pared by 4 bases and J by 5 bases, with 7 bases of the junction left unmatched. Here the CDR3 reads CASSSWDSPYGYTF. The CDR3 nucleotides read TGTGCCAGCAGCTCCTGGGACAGTCCTTATGGCTACACCTTC.

This chain uses TRBV27 with TRBJ1-6, with D uncertain. The V end was cut by 3 bases, the J end by 6 bases, with 9 bases between. The CDR3 has 14 amino acids. Looked up from germline, CDR1 is MNHEY and CDR2 is SMNVEV (reference sequence). This CDR3 reads CASSFFFPNSPLHF. The CDR3 DNA reads TGTGCCAGCAGTTTTTTCTTTCCTAATTCACCCCTCCACTTT.

The J gene is TRBJ2-1, the V gene TRBV6-4, with 10 positions matching TRBD2. V was pared by 6 bases and J by 8 bases, with 10 bases of the junction left unmatched. From germline, CDR1 is MRHNA and CDR2 SNTAGT. The CDR3 is 15 residues long. This CDR3 is CASSRTSGLGDEQFF. The CDR3 DNA reads TGTGCCAGCAGCCGGACTAGCGGACTTGGGGATGAGCAGTTCTTC.

The genes are TRBV28 and TRBJ1-2, with 7 positions matching TRBD1. Losses at the gene ends were 10 bases for V and 8 bases for J; bases not matched to a gene: 10. The length of the CDR3 is 12 residues. The germline CDR1 and CDR2 sequences are MDHEN and SYDVKM. The CDR3: CANQDRVGGYTF. The CDR3 bases are TGTGCCAATCAAGACAGGGTGGGGGGCTACACCTTC.

The chain recombines TRBV2 with TRBJ2-1; a possible D gene is TRBD2 (6 bases). This CDR3 has 16 amino acids. Germline V gene data show CDR1 as SNHLY and CDR2 as FYNNEI. Trimming stripped 6 bases from V and 0 bases from J, with 15 bases between. CDR3 loop: CASSYWDLSSYNEQFF. The CDR3 DNA reads as TGTGCCAGCAGCTACTGGGACTTGAGCTCCTACAATGAGCAGTTCTTC.